This TCR beta chain was recovered during a study of blood T cells in healthy people across ages. A second PCR, run for about 7 to 11 cycles, used a sample-barcoded 5' primer plus a J-beta primer mix. The template-switch adaptor was a 5' adaptor with 12 random nucleotides. It tagged each cDNA molecule. TCRdb re-called the 5' RACE reads with MiXCR, one entry per CDR3 protein. The table lists over a million distinct CDR3 sequences, approximately 63% of them singletons. Germline V CDR1 and CDR2: ENHRY, SYGVKD. The CDR3 runs to 14 residues. V was pared by 4 bases and J by 4 bases, with 5 bases of the junction left unmatched. This clonotype was observed a single time.

The sample was blood. The receptor's source is a man aged 18 to 30 in good health. The genes are TRBV10-3 and TRBJ1-1; 8 bases match TRBD1. The CDR3 is CAISGGQVGTEAFF. In DNA, the CDR3 is TGTGCCATCAGTGGGGGACAGGTGGGCACTGAAGCTTTCTTT.